Each of the 3 T cell receptor beta chains below was sequenced from the same sample in a study of shared clonotypes between healthy human individuals. Repertoires were generated with immunoSEQ multiplex PCR, while TCRdb's copy carries only in-frame clones and drops some. This table has 2 million or so clones, about 95% appearing once. The naive CD8 subset, CD45RO-negative cells positively selected for CCR7, excluded terminally differentiated effector memory CD45RA+ cells. Sample: naive CD8+ T cells sorted from blood. These receptors all stem from a man younger than 35 in good health.

The rearrangement uses TRBV9 and TRBJ2-3; 8 positions match TRBD2. V shed 3 bases and J 0 bases; nucleotides not matched to a gene: 12. Germline CDR1 SGDLS, CDR2 YYNGEE. The CDR3 totals 18 residues. The chain's CDR3 is CASSALAGGLSSTDTQYF. As DNA, the CDR3 is TGTGCCAGCAGCGCCCTTGCGGGGGGATTATCTAGCACAGATACGCAGTATTTT.

J is TRBJ2-1 and V is TRBV15; TRBD1 matches at 8 bases. The CDR3 spans 17 residues. V shed 0 bases, J shed 6 bases, and the junction held 10 bases outside the gene matches. The germline V gene has CDR1 LNHNV and CDR2 YYDKDF (reference sequence). The CDR3 here is CATSRDLDRDYRNEQFF. For the CDR3, the DNA is TGTGCCACCAGCAGAGATCTGGACAGGGATTATCGCAATGAGCAGTTCTTC.

The chain employs TRBV19 and TRBJ1-5; D remains ambiguous. Germline CDR1 LNHDA, CDR2 SQIVND (reference sequence). This CDR3 region has 17 residues. The V end lost 1 base, the J end lost 1 base, and 14 bases lay between the germline ends. The CDR3 DNA reads as TGTGCCAGTAGTATAGGCACAGCGGTAGGGAGCAATCAGCCCCAGCATTTT. Protein sequence: CASSIGTAVGSNQPQHF.